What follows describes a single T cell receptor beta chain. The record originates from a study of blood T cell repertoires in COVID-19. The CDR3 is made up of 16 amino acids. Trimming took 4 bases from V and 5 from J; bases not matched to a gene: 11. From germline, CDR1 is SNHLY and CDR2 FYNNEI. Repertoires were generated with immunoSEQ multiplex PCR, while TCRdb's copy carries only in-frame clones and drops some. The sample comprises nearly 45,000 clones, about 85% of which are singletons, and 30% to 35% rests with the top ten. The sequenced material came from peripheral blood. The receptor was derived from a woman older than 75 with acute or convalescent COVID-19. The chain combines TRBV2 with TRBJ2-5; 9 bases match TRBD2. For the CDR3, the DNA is TGTGCCAGCAGTGCGACCGGGTTTAGCGGGAGTGAGACCCAGTACTTC. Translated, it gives CASSATGFSGSETQYF.